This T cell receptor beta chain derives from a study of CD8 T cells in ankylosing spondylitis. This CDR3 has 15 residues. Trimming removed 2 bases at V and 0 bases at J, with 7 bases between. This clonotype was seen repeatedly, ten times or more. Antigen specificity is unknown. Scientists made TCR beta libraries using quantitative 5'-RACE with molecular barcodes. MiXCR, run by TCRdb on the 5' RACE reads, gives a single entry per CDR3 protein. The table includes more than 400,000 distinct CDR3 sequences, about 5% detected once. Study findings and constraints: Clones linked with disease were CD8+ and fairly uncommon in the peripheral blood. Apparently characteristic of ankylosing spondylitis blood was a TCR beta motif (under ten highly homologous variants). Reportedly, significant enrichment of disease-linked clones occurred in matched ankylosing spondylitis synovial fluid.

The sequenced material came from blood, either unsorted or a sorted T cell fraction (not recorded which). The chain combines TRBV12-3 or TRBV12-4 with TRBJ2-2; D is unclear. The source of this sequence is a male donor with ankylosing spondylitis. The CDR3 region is CASSLSRSNTGELFF. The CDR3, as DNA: TGTGCCAGCAGTTTAAGCAGGTCGAACACCGGGGAGCTGTTTTTT.